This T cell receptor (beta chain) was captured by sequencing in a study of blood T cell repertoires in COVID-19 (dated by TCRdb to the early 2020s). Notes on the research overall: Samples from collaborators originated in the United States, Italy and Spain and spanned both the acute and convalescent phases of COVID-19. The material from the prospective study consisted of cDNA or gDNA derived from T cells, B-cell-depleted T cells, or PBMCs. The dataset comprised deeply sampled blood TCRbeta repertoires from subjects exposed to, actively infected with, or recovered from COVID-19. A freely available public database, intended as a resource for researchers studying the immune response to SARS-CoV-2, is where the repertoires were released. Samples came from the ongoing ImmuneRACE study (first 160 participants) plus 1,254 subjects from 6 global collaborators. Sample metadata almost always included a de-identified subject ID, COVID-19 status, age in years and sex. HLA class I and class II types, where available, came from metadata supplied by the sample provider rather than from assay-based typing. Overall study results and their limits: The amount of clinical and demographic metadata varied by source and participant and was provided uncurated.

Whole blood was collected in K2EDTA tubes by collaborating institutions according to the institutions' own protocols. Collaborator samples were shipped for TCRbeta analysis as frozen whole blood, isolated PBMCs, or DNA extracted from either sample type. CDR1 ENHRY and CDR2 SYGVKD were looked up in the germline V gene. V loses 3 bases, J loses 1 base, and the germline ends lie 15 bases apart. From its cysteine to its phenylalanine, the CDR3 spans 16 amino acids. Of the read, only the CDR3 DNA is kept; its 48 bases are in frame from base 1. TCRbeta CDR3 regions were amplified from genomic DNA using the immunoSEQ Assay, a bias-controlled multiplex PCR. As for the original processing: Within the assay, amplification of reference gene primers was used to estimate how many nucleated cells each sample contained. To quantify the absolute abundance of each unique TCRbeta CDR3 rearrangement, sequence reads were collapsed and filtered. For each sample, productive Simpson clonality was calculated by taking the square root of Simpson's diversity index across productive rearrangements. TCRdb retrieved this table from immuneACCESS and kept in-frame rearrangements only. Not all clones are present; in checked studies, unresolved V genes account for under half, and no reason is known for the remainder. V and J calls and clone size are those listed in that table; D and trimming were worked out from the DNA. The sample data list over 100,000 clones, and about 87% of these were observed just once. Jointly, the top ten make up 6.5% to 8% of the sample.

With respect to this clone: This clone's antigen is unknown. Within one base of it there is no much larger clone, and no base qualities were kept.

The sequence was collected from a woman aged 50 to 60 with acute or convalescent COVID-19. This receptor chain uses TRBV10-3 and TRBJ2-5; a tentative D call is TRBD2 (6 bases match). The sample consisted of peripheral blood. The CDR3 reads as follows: CAISEGLTTGQETQYF. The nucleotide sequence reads TGTGCCATCAGTGAAGGACTAACTACCGGCCAAGAGACCCAGTACTTC.